The 2 T cell receptor beta chains in this list originate from one sample, sequenced in a study of graft-versus-host responses after intestinal transplantation. Their cognate antigens are unknown. Libraries were prepared by immunoSEQ multiplex PCR; TCRdb keeps only in-frame clonotypes and omits some of them. This sample has around 50,000 clones, with about 88% found just once. The sample consisted of unstimulated CD4+ T cells sorted from spleen or lymph node cells, taken before transplant. These receptors all stem from a human donor who was the organ donor for an intestinal transplant.

This clone was seen a single time. The chain has TRBV10-1 and TRBJ2-1; 9 bases match TRBD1. CDR1 and CDR2 (germline): WNHNN, SYGVQD (reference sequence). With V trimmed by 4 bases and J by 0 bases, 1 base remained unmatched. The length of the CDR3 is 15 residues. In nucleotides, the CDR3 is TGCGCCAGCAGTGGGGGACAGGGCTCCTACAATGAGCAGTTCTTC. Protein product: CASSGGQGSYNEQFF.

This chain uses TRBV2 with TRBJ1-6; D unclear. Germline CDR1 reads SNHLY; CDR2 reads FYNNEI. V was pared by 3 bases and J by 7 bases, with 13 bases between. The CDR3 spans 15 residues. The CDR3 loop is CASSDRWPLNSPLHF. The CDR3 nucleotides read TGTGCCAGCAGTGATCGCTGGCCCTTAAATTCACCCCTCCACTTT.